This T cell receptor (beta chain) was retrieved from a study of memory CD4+ T cells and cytomegalovirus serostatus. About the study: Healthy Belgian adult donors included about nine CMV-positive and 24 CMV-negative people. Whole-study findings and limits: Median bootstrapped AUC for CMV status was about 0.96 originally, about 0.9 US-trained.

TCRdb's copy holds only in-frame clones and misses some; the assay was immunoSEQ multiplex PCR. The table lists about 42,000 clones, around 78% of them singletons. Single viable CD3+CD4+CD8-CD45RO+ cells were sorted as the memory CD4+ T cells. Serostatus was set by detecting CMV pp150, pp28, p38, p52 IgG. Positive selection with CD4 microbeads enriched total CD4+ T cells. Notes on this clone: Its antigen is not identified.

This CDR3 has 18 residues. The V segment lost 6 bases and the J segment 1 base; nucleotides outside the gene matches: 8. Germline V gives CDR1 SGHTA, CDR2 FQGNSA. Material for sequencing was memory CD4+ T cells from blood. V usage is TRBV7-2 and J usage is TRBJ2-2, with 13 bases aligning to TRBD2. This TCR was recovered from an adult in good health and CMV-seronegative. The CDR3 protein is CASSWRLAGGLNTGELFF. CDR3 coding DNA: TGTGCCAGCAGTTGGAGACTAGCGGGGGGACTGAACACCGGGGAGCTGTTTTTT.